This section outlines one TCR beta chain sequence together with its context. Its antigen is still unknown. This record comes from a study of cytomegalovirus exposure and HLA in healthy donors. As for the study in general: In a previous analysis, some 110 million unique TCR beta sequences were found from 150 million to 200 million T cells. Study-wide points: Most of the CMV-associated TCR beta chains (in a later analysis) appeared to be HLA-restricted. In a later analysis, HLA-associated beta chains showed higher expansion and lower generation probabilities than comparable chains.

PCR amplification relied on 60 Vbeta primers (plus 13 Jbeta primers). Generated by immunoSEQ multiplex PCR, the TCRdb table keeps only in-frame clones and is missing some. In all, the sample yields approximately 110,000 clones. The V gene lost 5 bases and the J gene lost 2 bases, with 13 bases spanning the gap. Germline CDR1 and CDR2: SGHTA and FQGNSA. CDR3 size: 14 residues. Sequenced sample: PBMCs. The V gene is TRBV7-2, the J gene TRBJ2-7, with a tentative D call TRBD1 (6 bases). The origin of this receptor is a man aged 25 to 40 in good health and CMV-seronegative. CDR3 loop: CASSLTTGTYEQYF. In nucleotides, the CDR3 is TGTGCCAGCAGCCTTACGACAGGTACCTACGAGCAGTACTTC.